One sample yielded the 11 T cell receptor beta chains listed below, sequenced in a study of vaccination effects on CD4 cells after COVID-19. Following culture for around 10 days, CD4+ T cells were isolated. The cohort was immunized with two doses of either the BNT162b2 or mRNA-1273 vaccine. Method: immunoSEQ multiplex PCR; TCRdb's copy keeps in-frame clones and lacks some. Among tens of thousands of clones, roughly 74% were seen once, and the ten largest hold under 15%. The antigens these receptors bind are not known. Material: CD4+ T cells from PBMCs cultured without peptide, obtained after COVID-19 vaccination. The receptors shown here come from a human donor who received a COVID-19 vaccine.

The J gene is TRBJ2-7, the V gene TRBV11-2, with no clear D. This CDR3 is built from 13 residues. CDR1 SGHAT and CDR2 FQNNGV come from the germline V gene. The V end lost 5 bases, the J end lost 0 bases, and 8 bases lay between the germline ends. The CDR3 protein is CASSPITSYEQYF. The CDR3, as DNA: TGTGCCAGCAGCCCAATCACCTCCTACGAGCAGTACTTC.

The chain combines TRBV19 with TRBJ2-2, with D hard to call. Germline CDR1 LNHDA, CDR2 SQIVND (reference sequence). V was cut by 6 bases and J by 2 bases, with 13 bases left in between. This CDR3 is 15 amino acids long. The CDR3 nucleotides read TGTGCCAGTAGCGGCAACCCAACTAACACCGGGGAGCTGTTTTTT. Its translation is CASSGNPTNTGELFF.

This chain links TRBV20-1 with TRBJ2-1; D ambiguous. There are 11 residues in the CDR3. V was cut by 0 bases and J by 7 bases, with 4 bases left in between. Germline V lookup: CDR1 DFQATT, CDR2 SNEGSKA (reference sequence). CDR3 region: CSARDWNEQFF. The CDR3 nucleotides are TGCAGTGCTAGAGATTGGAATGAGCAGTTCTTC.

The chain couples TRBV24-1 to TRBJ2-5, with D maybe TRBD1 (6 bases). This CDR3 spans 14 amino acids. CDR1 and CDR2 from the germline V gene are KGHDR and SFDVKD. V was trimmed by 7 bases and J by 1 base, leaving 12 bases between them. The CDR3 spells CATSPTGLQETQYF. The CDR3 coding sequence is TGTGCCACCAGCCCGACAGGTCTCCAAGAGACCCAGTACTTC.

This chain links TRBV4-2 with TRBJ2-5; perhaps TRBD2 as D (6 bases). CDR3 length: 16 residues. Germline V gene sequence: CDR1 LGHNA, CDR2 YNFKEQ. V was cut by 4 bases and J by 2 bases, with 17 bases left in between. CDR3 protein: CASSLDLTSGQETQYF. For the CDR3, the DNA is TGTGCCAGCAGCCTCGACCTAACGAGCGGGCAAGAGACCCAGTACTTC.

The J gene is TRBJ1-4, the V gene TRBV6-2 or TRBV6-3; D is uncertain. This CDR3 spans 13 amino acids. Trimming took off 6 bases at V and 5 bases at J, with 10 bases between the two ends. The germline V gene has CDR1 MNHEY and CDR2 SVGEGT. The DNA of the CDR3 is TGTGCCAGCAGCCGGGCCGGCAATGAAAAACTGTTTTTT. Protein product: CASSRAGNEKLFF.

CDR3 sequence reads: CASSTGQASNQPQHF. The CDR3 nucleotides read TGTGCCAGCAGTACCGGACAGGCCTCCAATCAGCCCCAGCATTTT. The chain has TRBV27 and TRBJ1-5; 7 nucleotides line up with TRBD1. From germline, CDR1 is MNHEY and CDR2 SMNVEV (reference sequence). Trimming took 5 bases from V and 3 from J; bases not matched to a gene: 7. The length of the CDR3 is 15 residues.

The V call is TRBV9, the J call TRBJ2-2; 10 bases are a match to TRBD1. The CDR3 sequence is 16 residues long. With V trimmed by 7 bases and J by 5 bases, 11 bases remained unmatched. The V gene's germline CDR1 is SGDLS and CDR2 YYNGEE. CDR3 sequence: CASRKDLGQGTGELFF. The CDR3 coding sequence is TGTGCCAGCCGTAAGGACCTGGGACAGGGGACCGGGGAGCTGTTTTTT.

With regard to this clone: Other DNA sequences within the sample encode an identical CDR3. The rearrangement uses TRBV7-9 and TRBJ1-2, with 7 bases matching TRBD1. Trimming cost V 5 bases and J 6 bases; bases outside gene matches: 6. CDR1 is SEHNR, CDR2 FQNEAQ, per germline (reference sequence). This CDR3 has 13 residues. CDR3 DNA sequence: TGTGCCAGCAGCCTCGGGACAGTTCATGGCTACACCTTC. Residues: CASSLGTVHGYTF.

CDR3 residues: CATSSRERTEQFF. For the CDR3, the DNA is TGTGCCACCAGCAGCCGAGAACGGACTGAGCAGTTCTTC. The chain couples TRBV15 to TRBJ2-1; D is unresolved. The germline gives CDR1 LNHNV, CDR2 YYDKDF (reference sequence). V dropped 3 bases and J dropped 9 bases, with 12 bases sitting between them. CDR3 length equals 13 residues.

This clone was seen more than once but under ten times. J is TRBJ1-2 and V is TRBV5-1; D remains ambiguous. Germline assignment: CDR1 SGHRS and CDR2 YFSETQ. The CDR3 contains 12 residues. Trimming removed 6 bases from V and 2 bases from J, with 8 bases in between. The CDR3 DNA reads TGCGCCAGCACGGCTGAAAACTATGGCTACACCTTC. It encodes CASTAENYGYTF.